This TCR beta chain was sequenced for a study of cytotoxic CD8 clonotypes in ibrutinib-treated CLL. Overall study: The patients comprised approximately 11 relapsed/refractory and roughly 15 treatment-naive cases, about 18 IGHV unmutated.

The method was immunoSEQ multiplex PCR; TCRdb's version includes in-frame clones alone and lacks a portion of them. The top ten hold 28% of the sample, which has more than 140,000 clones, 70% to 80% seen once. In this sample, this clone turned up a few times. This sequence was found in a human donor with chronic lymphocytic leukemia. The starting material was PBMCs, obtained after 12 months of ibrutinib treatment.

Here the CDR3 reads CASSETGIANYGYTF. The CDR3 DNA reads as TGTGCCAGCAGTGAGACAGGGATTGCTAACTATGGCTACACCTTC. This sequence joins TRBV2 and TRBJ1-2, with 7 bases aligning to TRBD1. The CDR3 covers 15 residues. The junction had 4 bases not matched to a gene; V was cut back by 3 bases and J by 0 bases. Germline values: CDR1 SNHLY, CDR2 FYNNEI.